Presented here are 3 T cell receptor beta chains from one specimen sequenced in a study of blood T cell repertoires in COVID-19. Sequencing used immunoSEQ multiplex PCR; TCRdb keeps in-frame clones, though not all of them. The sample yields about 300,000 clones, about 89% seen once. Sequenced material: PBMCs or T cells enriched from blood (not recorded which). The receptors shown here come from a woman aged 35 to 49 who had recovered from COVID-19.

The chain joins TRBV12-3 or TRBV12-4 to TRBJ1-5; D is perhaps TRBD1 (5 bases). This CDR3 has 13 residues. Trimming took 3 bases from V and 6 from J, leaving 9 bases between them. CDR3 protein: CASSFRVSQPQHF. The DNA for the CDR3 is TGTGCCAGCAGTTTCAGGGTTAGTCAGCCCCAGCATTTT.

The chain couples TRBV9 to TRBJ1-4, with no clear D. Trimming cost V 4 bases and J 7 bases, with 14 bases left between them. Germline CDR1 SGDLS, CDR2 YYNGEE. The CDR3 is made up of 14 amino acids. The CDR3 protein is CASSPRGSVEKLFF. The CDR3 nucleotides read TGTGCCAGCAGCCCGCGGGGTAGTGTTGAAAAACTGTTTTTT.

This sequence joins TRBV27 and TRBJ2-1, with 7 bases aligning to TRBD2. The V and J ends lost 4 bases and 0 bases, in that order; junction bases with no gene match: 3. The CDR3 totals 15 residues. CDR1 MNHEY and CDR2 SMNVEV come from the germline V gene (reference sequence). CDR3 residues: CASSSASGSYNEQFF. The CDR3 bases are TGTGCCAGCAGTTCCGCTAGCGGCTCCTACAATGAGCAGTTCTTC.